The TCR beta chain under discussion was sequenced for a study of cytomegalovirus exposure and HLA in healthy donors. Though nominally healthy at sampling, donors likely had unrecorded immune exposures. V lost 0 bases and J 1 base, leaving 14 bases between the germline ends. This CDR3 region has 16 residues. Germline CDR1 is GTSNPN and CDR2 is SVGIG (reference sequence). PCR was performed using 60 Vbeta and 13 Jbeta primers. The protocol was immunoSEQ multiplex PCR, while the TCRdb copy is restricted to in-frame clones and leaves out a portion. The sample yields some 200,000 clones, roughly 80% seen once.

The sequence came from a woman in her thirties in good health and CMV-seronegative. This chain joins TRBV30 and TRBJ2-3; no firm D call. The specimen was PBMCs. Here the CDR3 reads CAWSVKTEPRTDTQYF. DNA of the CDR3: TGTGCCTGGAGTGTAAAAACAGAGCCTCGCACAGATACGCAGTATTTT.